This TCR beta chain was captured in a study of cytomegalovirus exposure and HLA in healthy donors. This PCR relied on a set of 60 Vbeta primers and 13 Jbeta primers. Clones were sequenced by immunoSEQ multiplex PCR, and TCRdb holds only the in-frame ones, with some missing. The table records some 110,000 clones, approximately 80% of them present only once. CDR3 length: 16 amino acids. Germline values: CDR1 MNHEY, CDR2 SMNVEV (reference sequence). Trimming pared 6 bases from V and 4 bases from J, leaving 19 bases between. Whereas donors were nominally healthy upon sampling, unrecorded immune exposures were probable.

This TCR derives from a male donor in good health and CMV-seronegative. V usage is TRBV27 and J usage is TRBJ1-5, with D unclear. Specimen: PBMCs. In DNA, the CDR3 is TGTGCCAGCAGCCCAGTGCCCGCCTTGGTGAATCAGCCCCAGCATTTT. Its translation: CASSPVPALVNQPQHF.